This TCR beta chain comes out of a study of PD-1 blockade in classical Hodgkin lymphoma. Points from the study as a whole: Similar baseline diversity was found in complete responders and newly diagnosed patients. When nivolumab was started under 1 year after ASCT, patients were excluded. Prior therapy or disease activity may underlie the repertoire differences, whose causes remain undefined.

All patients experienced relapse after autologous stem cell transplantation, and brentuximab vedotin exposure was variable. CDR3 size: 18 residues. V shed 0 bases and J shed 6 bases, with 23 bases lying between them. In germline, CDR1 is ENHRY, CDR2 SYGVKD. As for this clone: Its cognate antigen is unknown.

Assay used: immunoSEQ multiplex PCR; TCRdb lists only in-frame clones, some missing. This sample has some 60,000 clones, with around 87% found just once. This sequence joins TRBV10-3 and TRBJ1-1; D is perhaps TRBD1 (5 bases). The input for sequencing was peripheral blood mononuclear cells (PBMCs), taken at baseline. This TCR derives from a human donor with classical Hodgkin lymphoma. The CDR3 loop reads CAISESWGLAPYVSEAFF. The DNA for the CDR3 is TGTGCCATCAGTGAGTCGTGGGGCCTCGCGCCGTATGTGTCTGAAGCTTTCTTT.